A selection of T cell receptor beta chains follows, all from one sample in a study of beta chain features in type 1 diabetes. Some clones are missing from TCRdb's copy, which holds only in-frame ones; the method was immunoSEQ multiplex PCR. The sample holds a few hundred thousand clones; less than 15% are singletons and the top ten take under 0.02%. Sequencing was done on a sample of naive CD4+ T cells from blood. All receptors come from a woman in her late teens or twenties in good health. CDR3s include the opening cysteine and the closing phenylalanine or tryptophan.

J gene,V gene,CDR3 protein
TRBJ2-5,TRBV2,CASILVETQYF
TRBJ1-1,TRBV7-9,CASSLEQNTEAFF
TRBJ2-7,TRBV13,CASSSMGQGSYEQYF
TRBJ2-7,TRBV29-1,CSVDRFSGQGYEQYF
TRBJ2-7,TRBV2,CASRTRRTGDSYEQYF
TRBJ2-5,TRBV9,CASSARLAGVGETQYF
TRBJ2-7,TRBV30,CAWNLQGHYEQYF
TRBJ2-5,TRBV9,CASSAAGLAGPGPETQYF
TRBJ2-1,TRBV20-1,CSARVDEQFF
TRBJ2-7,TRBV15,CATSKYRDRTYEQYF
TRBJ2-7,TRBV9,CASSVAGHGYEQYF
TRBJ1-1,TRBV5-4,CASRQGQGFTNTEAFF
TRBJ1-4,TRBV15,CATSARTANEKLFF
TRBJ2-7,TRBV7-3,CASSLGGGFQYEQYF
TRBJ1-4,TRBV15,CATSREFISGAFF
TRBJ1-2,TRBV4-3,CASSQDPEGWNTGYTF
TRBJ2-5,TRBV5-6,CASSLRTSSGQYF
TRBJ1-2,TRBV28,CASGHITIGYTF
TRBJ1-2,TRBV6-4,CASSSSDRPYGYTF
TRBJ2-1,TRBV20-1,CSTRGYNEQFF
TRBJ2-5,TRBV18,CASSPAAGVWAETQYF
TRBJ1-1,TRBV9,CASSVVQGRGGTEAFF
TRBJ2-3,TRBV20-1,CSARPGDTQYF
TRBJ2-1,TRBV7-3,CASSVEGRSREQFF
TRBJ2-1,TRBV4-3,CASSPQHSGSLSYNEQFF
TRBJ2-1,TRBV2,CASKVREGNEQFF
TRBJ2-1,TRBV2,CAIGEPREQFF
TRBJ2-1,TRBV4-2,CASSQAGGPNNEQFF
TRBJ1-4,TRBV5-4,CASNSGTNEKLFF
TRBJ2-1,TRBV30,CAWSLGLSGSHNEQFF
TRBJ2-2,TRBV30,CAWSVRGAGELFF
TRBJ2-3,TRBV15,CATSRDLVLAGSGTDTQYF
TRBJ2-1,TRBV9,CASSVTTGSSYNEQFF
TRBJ1-2,TRBV7-6,CASSPEGGFGGYTF
TRBJ2-1,TRBV18,CASSPPRQGSYEQFF
TRBJ2-1,TRBV9,CASSVGVSTYNEQFF
TRBJ1-2,TRBV6-5,CASSRTGNYGYTF
TRBJ2-1,TRBV29-1,CSVGRESSYNEQFF
TRBJ2-1,TRBV28,CASRLAGFSYNEQFF
TRBJ2-1,TRBV9,CASSAVAGGPMNEQFF
TRBJ1-2,TRBV4-2,CASSLSISGTGAPGYTF
TRBJ2-1,TRBV6-5,CASSYKQIHEQFF
TRBJ1-5,TRBV30,CAWSVKHNQPQHF
TRBJ2-2,TRBV19,CASSRQGSVTGELFF
TRBJ2-5,TRBV25-1,CASSELTVQETQYF
TRBJ2-1,TRBV5-1,CASRTSGSLYNEQFF
TRBJ2-7,TRBV5-1,CASSREAPNYEQYF
TRBJ2-7,TRBV18,CASSSGTGLEQYF
TRBJ1-1,TRBV5-1,CARTTGGNTEAFF
TRBJ2-7,TRBV10-3,CAISESPSLSYEQYF
TRBJ1-2,TRBV5-4,CASTTGDPRNYGYTF